Following are 3 T cell receptor beta chains from one sample sequenced in a study of cytomegalovirus exposure and HLA in healthy donors. Generated by immunoSEQ multiplex PCR, the TCRdb table keeps only in-frame clones and is missing some. The sample shows 97,000 or so clones, 87% of them seen only once. What was sequenced was PBMCs. The receptor source for this set is a woman in her twenties or thirties in good health and CMV-seronegative.

The V and J genes are TRBV7-6 and TRBJ2-2; 9 positions match TRBD1. Looked up from germline, CDR1 is SGHVS and CDR2 is FNYEAQ. V lost 6 bases, J lost 8 bases, and 7 bases stayed unmatched. This CDR3 is built from 14 residues. This CDR3 reads CASRRQGDRGELFF. The DNA for the CDR3 is TGTGCCAGCAGGCGACAGGGGGATAGAGGGGAGCTGTTTTTT. Full variable domain (remainder filled in from reference TRBV7-6 and TRBJ2-2): GAGVSQSPRYKVTKRGQDVALRCDPISGHVSLYWYRQALGQGPEFLTYFNYEAQQDKSGLPNDRFSAERPEGSISTLTIQRTEQRDSAMYRCASRRQGDRGELFFGEGSRLTVL.

The rearrangement links TRBV7-6 to TRBJ2-1; a possible D gene is TRBD1 (7 bases). Trimming removed 7 bases at V and 9 bases at J, with 22 bases between. The length of the CDR3 is 15 residues. CDR1 is SGHVS, CDR2 FNYEAQ, per germline. CDR3 bases: TGTGCCAGCATAAAAGCCAGGGGGGCAACTGGTGAGCAGTTCTTC. Translated: CASIKARGATGEQFF.

The chain combines TRBV6-4 with TRBJ1-2; 7 nucleotides align to TRBD1. The V gene end was trimmed by 8 bases and the J gene end by 4 bases; junction bases not matched to a gene: 10. Germline V gene sequence: CDR1 MRHNA, CDR2 SNTAGT. The CDR3 length is 14 residues. Here the CDR3 DNA reads TGTGCCAGCCGGTCCCACACAGGGGCCTATGGCTACACCTTC. Translating gives CASRSHTGAYGYTF.